This TCR beta chain was recovered during a study of T cells in Graves' hyperthyroidism and ophthalmopathy. RNA transcripts were the template for amplifying TCR beta CDR3 regions. TCR CDR3 regions were first amplified by RT-PCR with HTBI primers. TCRdb reprocessed the multiplex PCR reads via MiXCR and lists one record per CDR3 protein. The table includes 250,000 to 300,000 distinct CDR3 sequences, 10% to 15% detected once. First hyperthyroidism diagnosis is when the blood sample was obtained, before any ophthalmopathy symptoms. This CDR3 comprises 14 residues. CDR1 and CDR2 from the germline V gene are MNHEY and SVGAGI. Trimming pared 3 bases from V and 1 base from J, leaving 9 bases between. This clonotype was observed at least ten times.

The chain uses TRBV6-5 and TRBJ1-1; a weak D match, TRBD1 (6 bases). This receptor was obtained from a woman aged 30 to 39 with Graves' hyperthyroidism that later progressed to Graves' ophthalmopathy. Source material: blood. The CDR3 DNA reads TGTGCCAGCAGTTATAAACAGGGGAACACTGAAGCTTTCTTT. Protein sequence: CASSYKQGNTEAFF.